The 22 T cell receptor beta chains listed next were all sequenced from one sample in a study of T cell repertoires in cytomegalovirus infection. One entry per CDR3 protein results from TCRdb running MiXCR on the reads. The sample has about 60,000 distinct CDR3 sequences; roughly a third are singletons. Antigens for these TCRs are unknown. Material for sequencing was PBMCs, sequenced either directly or after in vitro stimulation (not recorded which). The source is a human donor in good health (CMV status not recorded). Some clones in this sample may be carry-over from other donors' samples.

The chain couples TRBV28 to TRBJ2-7; D might be TRBD1 or TRBD2, each matching 5 bases. From germline, CDR1 is MDHEN and CDR2 SYDVKM. The CDR3 length is 13 residues. Trimming took 6 bases from V and 7 from J, leaving 16 bases between them. The CDR3 reads CASSPRSGLEQYF. For the CDR3, the DNA is TGTGCCAGCAGCCCTCGATCGGGGCTAGAGCAGTACTTC.

This clonotype came up many times. Written as DNA, the CDR3 is TGTGCCAGCAGCCTAGGTTCACCCCTCCACTTT. This gives the protein CASSLGSPLHF. The J gene is TRBJ1-6, the V gene TRBV7-8; the D is unclear. Trimming stripped 5 bases from V and 9 bases from J, with 5 bases between. CDR3 length: 11 residues. Looked up from germline, CDR1 is SGHVS and CDR2 is FQNEAQ.

This clonotype has only a few counts. The chain links TRBV7-8 to TRBJ1-4, with D perhaps matching TRBD1 (5 bases). Germline V CDR1 and CDR2: SGHVS, FQNEAQ. The CDR3 contains 15 residues. The V end lost 3 bases, the J end lost 2 bases, and 10 bases lay between the germline ends. DNA of the CDR3: TGTGCCAGCAGCTTCGGATGGGGCACTAATGAAAAACTGTTTTTT. Encoded protein: CASSFGWGTNEKLFF.

The chain carries TRBV7-8 and TRBJ2-7; no firm D call. The V end lost 2 bases, the J end lost 1 base, and 12 bases lay between the germline ends. CDR3 size: 15 residues. Germline CDR1 SGHVS, CDR2 FQNEAQ. CDR3 sequence: CASSLLWRPSYEQYF. The CDR3 DNA reads as TGTGCCAGCAGCTTACTCTGGCGGCCTTCCTACGAGCAGTACTTC.

This chain joins TRBV10-3 and TRBJ2-3; D ambiguous. The germline gives CDR1 ENHRY, CDR2 SYGVKD. The length of the CDR3 is 14 residues. Trimming cost V 4 bases and J 2 bases, with 10 bases left between them. This CDR3 reads CAISGKVITDTQYF. The DNA of the CDR3 is TGTGCCATCAGTGGGAAGGTCATCACAGATACGCAGTATTTT.

This clonotype was found a few times. The chain links TRBV11-2 to TRBJ1-1; D ambiguous. Germline-derived CDR1 and CDR2 are SGHAT and FQNNGV. V dropped 5 bases and J dropped 0 bases, with 10 bases sitting between them. The CDR3 runs 14 residues. CDR3 loop: CASSTPNLNTEAFF. In nucleotides, the CDR3 is TGTGCCAGCAGCACGCCAAACTTGAACACTGAAGCTTTCTTT.

In nucleotides, the CDR3 is TGTGCCAGCAGCTTAGCGGTGACAACCTGGGGGAATGAAAAACTGTTTTTT. As protein: CASSLAVTTWGNEKLFF. The rearrangement uses TRBV7-9 and TRBJ1-4, with D possibly being TRBD1 (5 bases). This CDR3 region has 17 residues. Germline loops: CDR1 SEHNR, CDR2 FQNEAQ (reference sequence). V shed 0 bases and J shed 5 bases, with 16 bases lying between them.

The chain joins TRBV12-3 or TRBV12-4 to TRBJ1-5; D is perhaps TRBD1 (6 bases). The V end lost 6 bases, the J end lost 0 bases, and 12 bases lay between the germline ends. The length of the CDR3 is 15 residues. The CDR3 nucleotides are TGTGCCAGCAGGGGGACACATTATAGCAATCAGCCCCAGCATTTT. Residues: CASRGTHYSNQPQHF.

This chain joins TRBV29-1 and TRBJ2-1; TRBD2 agrees at 10 bases. The germline CDR1 and CDR2 sequences are SQVTM and ANQGSEA. This CDR3 has 14 residues. V was clipped by 6 bases and J by 6 bases; unmatched bases: 8. The CDR3 loop reads CSVAGGNLVNEQFF. The DNA of the CDR3 is TGCAGCGTAGCGGGAGGGAATTTGGTCAATGAGCAGTTCTTC.

This clonotype has a handful of counts. One end of the junction is discordant with germline, which a read error may explain. The genes are TRBV28 and TRBJ2-1; 7 bases are shared with TRBD1. The germline V gene encodes CDR1 MDHEN and CDR2 SYDVKM. The CDR3 has 17 amino acids. The CDR3 bases are TGTGCTAGCAGTCCAGTCTCGCAGGGGGTTCGGTACAAGGAGCAGGTCTTC. It codes for CASSPVSQGVRYKEQVF. The variable domain in full, completed from reference TRBV28 and TRBJ2-1, reads DVKVTQSSRYLVKRTGEKVFLECVQDMDHENMFWYRQDPGLGLRLIYFSYDVKMKEKGDIPEGYSVSREKKERFSLILESASTNQTSMYLCASSPVSQGVRYKEQVFGPGTRLTVL.

This clonotype was observed a handful of times. The chain uses TRBV19 and TRBJ2-7; the match to TRBD2 covers 12 bases. Germline lookup yields CDR1 LNHDA and CDR2 SQIVND (reference sequence). V shed 6 bases, J shed 6 bases, and the junction held 9 bases outside the gene matches. The CDR3 consists of 15 residues. CDR3 loop: CASSPLAGGSGEQYF. Written as DNA, the CDR3 is TGTGCCAGTAGCCCACTAGCGGGGGGCTCGGGCGAGCAGTACTTC.

In its sample, this clonotype was seen a few times. This chain uses TRBV4-1 with TRBJ2-2, with D perhaps being TRBD1 or TRBD2 (5 bases each). Germline V gene sequence: CDR1 MGHRA, CDR2 YSYEKL. The CDR3 is 17 residues long. V dropped 0 bases and J dropped 3 bases, with 14 bases sitting between them. The CDR3 is CASSQEGGGKDTGELFF. The CDR3 nucleotides read TGCGCCAGCAGCCAAGAGGGTGGGGGTAAGGACACCGGGGAGCTGTTTTTT.

This clonotype appeared a few times. The chain recombines TRBV7-6 with TRBJ2-4, with D possibly matching TRBD1 (5 bases). This CDR3 spans 12 amino acids. V dropped 5 bases and J dropped 9 bases, with 11 bases sitting between them. Germline V gene sequence: CDR1 SGHVS, CDR2 FNYEAQ. CDR3 region: CASSAGLTIQYF. The CDR3, as DNA: TGTGCCAGCAGCGCAGGGTTAACCATTCAGTACTTC.

The V and J genes are TRBV5-1 and TRBJ2-5; possibly TRBD1 for D (5 bases). CDR1 is SGHRS, CDR2 YFSETQ, per germline. Trimming removed 6 bases at V and 5 bases at J, with 14 bases between. CDR3 length: 13 amino acids. CDR3 nucleotide sequence: TGCGCCAGCACCTCCGACAGCGAGGAGACCCAGTACTTC. Its translation is CASTSDSEETQYF.

This clonotype was found once. The chain is built from TRBV6-6 and TRBJ1-1; 7 bases are a match to TRBD1. Germline assignment: CDR1 MNHNY and CDR2 SVGAGI (reference sequence). V gave up 5 bases and J gave up 4 bases; unmatched junction bases: 4. The CDR3 totals 13 residues. The CDR3, as DNA: TGTGCCAGCAGTGTCACAGGGGCCACTGAAGCTTTCTTT. It yields the protein CASSVTGATEAFF.

Ten or more counts support this clonotype. The chain has TRBV7-2 and TRBJ2-1, with D tentatively TRBD1 (6 bases). CDR1 and CDR2 from the germline V gene are SGHTA and FQGNSA. The germline V and J ends were trimmed by 2 bases and 3 bases, with 11 bases remaining between them. The CDR3 is made up of 15 amino acids. CDR3 amino acids: CASSLQGPYYNEQFF. CDR3 in DNA: TGTGCCAGCAGCTTACAGGGGCCGTACTACAATGAGCAGTTCTTC.

The rearrangement links TRBV6-5 to TRBJ1-1, with D tentatively TRBD1 (5 bases). This CDR3 is built from 13 residues. CDR1 and CDR2 from the germline V gene are MNHEY and SVGAGI. V lost 4 bases, J lost 3 bases, and 9 bases lay in between. CDR3 in amino acids: CASSFRGYTEAFF. The CDR3 DNA follows: TGTGCCAGCAGTTTTCGGGGGTACACTGAAGCTTTCTTT.

The chain employs TRBV4-2 and TRBJ2-1; D gene unclear. The CDR3 is 13 residues long. Between the trimmed V and J ends, which lost 0 bases and 10 bases, there was a span of 10 bases. The germline CDR1 and CDR2 sequences are LGHNA and YNFKEQ. The CDR3 is CASSQDVVGEQFF. CDR3 DNA sequence: TGTGCCAGCAGCCAAGATGTGGTTGGGGAGCAGTTCTTC.

The rearrangement joins TRBV7-2 to TRBJ1-1, with D possibly matching TRBD1 (5 bases). Germline V lookup: CDR1 SGHTA, CDR2 FQGNSA. The CDR3 has 14 residues. Between the trimmed V and J ends, which lost 4 bases and 3 bases, there was a span of 12 bases. The CDR3 loop is CASSSRRGDTEAFF. The DNA of the CDR3 is TGTGCCAGCAGCTCCCGTCGGGGGGACACTGAAGCTTTCTTT.

This clonotype was detected once. The chain combines TRBV15 with TRBJ1-1, with TRBD1 matching over 7 bases. V was clipped by 6 bases and J by 6 bases; unmatched bases: 7. CDR1 is LNHNV, CDR2 YYDKDF, per germline (reference sequence). CDR3 length: 13 residues. The CDR3 DNA reads as TGTGCCACCAGGCCTACAGGGGACCCTGAAGCTTTCTTT. Encoded protein: CATRPTGDPEAFF.

There are many counts of this clonotype. The rearrangement uses TRBV7-7 and TRBJ2-3; 8 positions match TRBD2. The CDR3 has 14 residues. The ends lost 5 bases at V and 4 bases at J; junction bases unmatched: 5. Germline CDR1 reads SSHAT; CDR2 reads FNYEAQ (reference sequence). CDR3 DNA sequence: TGTGCCAGCAGCCGAGCGGGGGAGGCAGATACGCAGTATTTT. Protein product: CASSRAGEADTQYF.

In its sample, this clonotype was seen a few times. This sequence joins TRBV7-6 and TRBJ1-2; the match to TRBD1 covers 7 bases. The CDR3 spans 13 residues. CDR1 and CDR2 from the germline V gene are SGHVS and FNYEAQ. With V trimmed by 5 bases and J by 6 bases, 6 bases remained unmatched. The CDR3 DNA reads as TGTGCCAGCAGCGTCACAGGGGCTAATGGCTACACCTTC. Its protein is CASSVTGANGYTF. The full variable domain, its missing parts supplied by reference TRBV7-6 and TRBJ1-2, is GAGVSQSPRYKVTKRGQDVALRCDPISGHVSLYWYRQALGQGPEFLTYFNYEAQQDKSGLPNDRFSAERPEGSISTLTIQRTEQRDSAMYRCASSVTGANGYTFGSGTRLTVV.